These 17 T cell receptor beta chains were all obtained from the same sample, sequenced in a study of CD8 T cells in ankylosing spondylitis. General study points: Among TCR beta sequences, a motif of under 10 highly homologous variants appeared characteristic of ankylosing spondylitis blood.

Their antigens remain unidentified. TCRdb re-called the 5' RACE reads with MiXCR, one entry per CDR3 protein. Of more than 650,000 distinct CDR3 sequences listed, roughly 12% are singletons. The sequencing input was blood, either unsorted or a sorted T cell fraction (not recorded which). All receptors come from a male donor with ankylosing spondylitis.

This clonotype has at least ten counts. This chain connects TRBV4-2 to TRBJ2-3; D not resolved. There are 13 residues in the CDR3. V lost 0 bases and J 6 bases, leaving 7 bases between the germline ends. Germline CDR1 reads LGHNA; CDR2 reads YNFKEQ. Written as DNA, the CDR3 is TGTGCCAGCAGCCAAGATCGGGTGGATACGCAGTATTTT. The encoded protein is CASSQDRVDTQYF.

This clonotype has only a few counts. For the CDR3, the DNA is TGTGCCAGCAGCCCACATCAGGACAGGAATCTTACCTACGAGCAGTACTTC. Residues: CASSPHQDRNLTYEQYF. The chain uses TRBV7-9 and TRBJ2-7; 7 bases are shared with TRBD1. Losses at the gene ends were 5 bases for V and 2 bases for J; bases not matched to a gene: 15. Germline-derived CDR1 and CDR2 are SEHNR and FQNEAQ (reference sequence). This CDR3 contains 17 residues.

The chain recombines TRBV5-6 with TRBJ2-1, with 8 positions matching TRBD2. CDR3 length equals 13 residues. J gave up 11 bases and V 4 bases, and 8 bases lay outside the gene matches. The germline V gene encodes CDR1 SGHDT and CDR2 YYEEEE. CDR3: CASSHGLAGQQFF. In DNA, the CDR3 is TGTGCCAGCAGCCACGGACTAGCCGGGCAGCAGTTCTTC.

The chain joins TRBV4-1 to TRBJ1-2; D is ambiguous. V lost 1 base to trimming and J lost 2 bases, with 11 bases between them. Germline CDR1 and CDR2: MGHRA and YSYEKL. The CDR3 contains 15 residues. CDR3 sequence (DNA): TGCGCCAGCAGCCAAGTTGGTGCCACCAACTATGGCTACACCTTC. Translated, it gives CASSQVGATNYGYTF.

This clonotype was recorded a few times. This chain links TRBV20-1 with TRBJ2-2, with 7 bases matching TRBD2. With V trimmed by 5 bases and J by 4 bases, 10 bases remained unmatched. This CDR3 has 15 amino acids. Germline lookup yields CDR1 DFQATT and CDR2 SNEGSKA (reference sequence). In nucleotides, the CDR3 is TGCAGTGCTCGCCTTGGGAGGGTTATCACCGGGGAGCTGTTTTTT. Its protein product is CSARLGRVITGELFF.

The chain combines TRBV6-2 or TRBV6-3 with TRBJ2-5, with a possible D match to TRBD1 (5 bases). With 4 bases removed from V and 5 bases from J, the gap between germline ends came to 14 bases. CDR3 size: 14 residues. Germline CDR1 and CDR2: MNHEY and SVGEGT. CDR3 protein: CASSLFTGVETQYF. DNA for the CDR3: TGTGCCAGCAGTTTGTTTACAGGTGTGGAGACCCAGTACTTC.

V is TRBV20-1 and J is TRBJ1-2, with D possibly TRBD1 on 6 matching bases. CDR1 and CDR2 (germline): DFQATT, SNEGSKA (reference sequence). Trimming stripped 5 bases from V and 1 base from J, with 11 bases between. This CDR3 spans 13 amino acids. As DNA, the CDR3 is TGCAGTGCTCCTAGGACAGATAACTATGGCTACACCTTC. Translated, it gives CSAPRTDNYGYTF.

This clonotype was recorded many times. The rearrangement uses TRBV4-2 and TRBJ1-6; 9 positions match TRBD1. The CDR3 runs to 18 residues. After removal of 4 bases from V and 5 bases from J, the junction contained 12 bases not matched to a gene. Germline V gives CDR1 LGHNA, CDR2 YNFKEQ. In DNA, the CDR3 is TGTGCCAGCAGCCCGGGACAGGGTAGTTACAACGATAATTCACCCCTCCACTTT. Translated, it gives CASSPGQGSYNDNSPLHF.

This clonotype was seen only a few times. The rearrangement joins TRBV20-1 to TRBJ1-2, with no clear D. The germline gives CDR1 DFQATT, CDR2 SNEGSKA (reference sequence). V lost 0 bases and J lost 2, with 13 bases in between. The CDR3 totals 15 residues. In DNA, the CDR3 is TGCAGTGCTAGAGATTCCACCCCTTTAAACTATGGCTACACCTTC. It is translated as CSARDSTPLNYGYTF.

This clonotype was picked up a small number of times. V and J are TRBV5-1 and TRBJ1-2, with a weak D call TRBD1 (5 bases). The CDR3 contains 15 residues. Per germline, CDR1 SGHRS and CDR2 YFSETQ. The V and J ends lost 0 bases and 4 bases respectively, with 13 bases between them. CDR3 in amino acids: CASSLAMGPFYGYTF. Written as DNA, the CDR3 is TGCGCCAGCAGCTTGGCCATGGGACCTTTCTATGGCTACACCTTC.

V is TRBV7-2 and J is TRBJ1-2, with D maybe TRBD1 (5 bases). CDR1 is SGHTA and CDR2 is FQGNSA in the germline V gene. CDR3 length equals 15 residues. Trimming took 0 bases from V and 8 from J, leaving 16 bases between them. The CDR3 spells CASSLAGPSRGGYTF. CDR3 coding DNA: TGTGCCAGCAGCTTAGCGGGACCGAGCCGCGGGGGCTACACCTTC.

This clonotype was detected only a few times. Here the CDR3 reads CASSRGHQETQYF. The CDR3, as DNA: TGTGCCAGCAGCCGCGGCCATCAAGAGACCCAGTACTTC. This chain links TRBV4-2 with TRBJ2-5; D call uncertain. CDR1 is LGHNA, CDR2 YNFKEQ, per germline. Trimming took off 4 bases at V and 2 bases at J, with 8 bases between the two ends. This CDR3 is built from 13 residues.

The chain carries TRBV20-1 and TRBJ2-5; 9 bases are shared with TRBD1. V trimming: 3 bases; J trimming: 3 bases; junction bases outside the gene matches: 5. Germline V gives CDR1 DFQATT, CDR2 SNEGSKA (reference sequence). The CDR3 is made up of 14 amino acids. The CDR3 DNA sequence: TGCAGTGCTAGCCCCCGGACAGGGGAAGAGACCCAGTACTTC. It codes for CSASPRTGEETQYF.

The chain has TRBV15 and TRBJ1-5, with a possible D match to TRBD1 (5 bases). Trimming stripped 3 bases from V and 7 bases from J, with 7 bases between. The CDR3 runs 12 residues. Germline V CDR1 and CDR2: LNHNV, YYDKDF (reference sequence). CDR3: CATSRGVQPQHF. The CDR3 DNA sequence: TGTGCCACCAGCAGGGGGGTCCAGCCCCAGCATTTT.

This clonotype was found a few times. The V call is TRBV24-1, the J call TRBJ2-3, with 10 bases matching TRBD1. The CDR3 has 16 residues. V lost 6 bases, J lost 4 bases, and 9 bases stayed unmatched. Germline V CDR1 and CDR2: KGHDR, SFDVKD. The CDR3 DNA sequence: TGTGCCACCAGTCAGCCGGGACAGGGGTTTTCAGATACGCAGTATTTT. This gives the protein CATSQPGQGFSDTQYF.

The chain uses TRBV6-6 and TRBJ2-7; TRBD2 matches 7 bases. Looked up from germline, CDR1 is MNHNY and CDR2 is SVGAGI (reference sequence). Germline trimming cut 10 bases from V and 8 bases from J; bases unmatched to any gene: 14. The CDR3 has 13 residues. The CDR3 loop is CATSGETSIQQYF. CDR3 DNA: TGTGCCACCAGCGGTGAGACTAGCATCCAGCAGTACTTC.

The V and J genes are TRBV29-1 and TRBJ1-2, with D possibly TRBD1 on 5 matching bases. V lost 4 bases, J lost 3 bases, and 9 bases lay in between. Germline CDR1 and CDR2: SQVTM and ANQGSEA. The CDR3 is 12 residues long. CDR3: CSVVGRDYGYTF. DNA for the CDR3: TGCAGCGTTGTAGGCAGGGACTATGGCTACACCTTC.